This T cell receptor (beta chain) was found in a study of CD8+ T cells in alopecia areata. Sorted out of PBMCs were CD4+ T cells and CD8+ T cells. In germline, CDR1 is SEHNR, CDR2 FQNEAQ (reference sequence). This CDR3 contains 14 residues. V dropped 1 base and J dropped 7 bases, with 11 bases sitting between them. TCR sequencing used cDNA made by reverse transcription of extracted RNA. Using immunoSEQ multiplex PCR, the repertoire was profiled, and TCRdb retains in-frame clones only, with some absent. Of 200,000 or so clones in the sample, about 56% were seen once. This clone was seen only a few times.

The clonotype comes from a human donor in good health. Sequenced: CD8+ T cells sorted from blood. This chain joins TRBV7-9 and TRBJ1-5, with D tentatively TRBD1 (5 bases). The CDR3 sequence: CASSLGGRDQPQHF. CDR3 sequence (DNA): TGTGCCAGCAGCTTAGGGGGCAGGGACCAGCCCCAGCATTTT. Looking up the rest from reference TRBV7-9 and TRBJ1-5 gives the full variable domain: DTGVSQNPRHKITKRGQNVTFRCDPISEHNRLYWYRQTLGQGPEFLTYFQNEAQLEKSRLLSDRFSAERPKGSFSTLEIQRTEQGDSAMYLCASSLGGRDQPQHFGDGTRLSIL.